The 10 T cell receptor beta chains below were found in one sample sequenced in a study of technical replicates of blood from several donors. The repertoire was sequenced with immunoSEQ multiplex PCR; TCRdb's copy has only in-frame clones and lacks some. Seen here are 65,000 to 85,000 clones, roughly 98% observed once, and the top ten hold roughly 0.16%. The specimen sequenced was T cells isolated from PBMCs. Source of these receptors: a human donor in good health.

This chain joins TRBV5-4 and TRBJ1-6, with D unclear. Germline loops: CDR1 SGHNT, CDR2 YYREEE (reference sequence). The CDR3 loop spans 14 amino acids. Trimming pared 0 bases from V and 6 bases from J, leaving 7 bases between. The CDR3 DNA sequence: TGTGCCAGCAGCTTGGATTACTTTAATTCACCCCTCCACTTT. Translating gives CASSLDYFNSPLHF.

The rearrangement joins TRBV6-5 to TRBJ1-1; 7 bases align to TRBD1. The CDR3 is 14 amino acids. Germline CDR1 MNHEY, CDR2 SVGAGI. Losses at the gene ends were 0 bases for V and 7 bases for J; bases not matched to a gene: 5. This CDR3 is CASSYSEGAGEAFF. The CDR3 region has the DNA TGTGCCAGCAGTTACTCGGAGGGGGCTGGTGAAGCTTTCTTT.

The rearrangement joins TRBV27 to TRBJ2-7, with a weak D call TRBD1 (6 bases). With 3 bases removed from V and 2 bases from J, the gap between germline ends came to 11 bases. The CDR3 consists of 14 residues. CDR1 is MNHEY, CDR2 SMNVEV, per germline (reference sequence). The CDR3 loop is CASSLWDKTYEQYF. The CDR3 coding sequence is TGTGCCAGCAGTTTGTGGGACAAAACCTACGAGCAGTACTTC.

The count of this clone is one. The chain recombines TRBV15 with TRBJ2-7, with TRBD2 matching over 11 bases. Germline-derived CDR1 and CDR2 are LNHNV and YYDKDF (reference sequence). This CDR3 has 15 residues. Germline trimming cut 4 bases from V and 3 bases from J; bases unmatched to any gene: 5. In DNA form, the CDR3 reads TGTGCCACCAGCATGGAACTAGCGGGAGACTACGAGCAGTACTTC. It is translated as CATSMELAGDYEQYF.

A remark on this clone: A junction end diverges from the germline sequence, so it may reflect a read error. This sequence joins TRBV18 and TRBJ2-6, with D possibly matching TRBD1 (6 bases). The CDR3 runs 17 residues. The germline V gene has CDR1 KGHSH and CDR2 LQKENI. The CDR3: CASSPDTGFSGVNVLTF. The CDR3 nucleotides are TGTGCCAGCTCACCGGATACAGGGTTCTCTGGGGTCAACGTCCTGACTTTC.

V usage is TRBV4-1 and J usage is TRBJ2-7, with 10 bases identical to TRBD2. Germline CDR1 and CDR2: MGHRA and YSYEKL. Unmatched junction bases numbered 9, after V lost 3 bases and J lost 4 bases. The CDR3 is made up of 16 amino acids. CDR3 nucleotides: TGCGCCAGCAGCCAGTGGTTTCTAGCGGGGGAGTACGAGCAGTACTTC. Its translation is CASSQWFLAGEYEQYF.

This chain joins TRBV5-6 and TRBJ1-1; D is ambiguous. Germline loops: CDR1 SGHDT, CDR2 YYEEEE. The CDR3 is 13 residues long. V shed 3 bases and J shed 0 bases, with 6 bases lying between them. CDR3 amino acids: CASSSGLNTEAFF. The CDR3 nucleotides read TGTGCCAGCAGCTCCGGGTTGAACACTGAAGCTTTCTTT. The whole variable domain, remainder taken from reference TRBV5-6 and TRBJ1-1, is DAGVTQSPTHLIKTRGQQVTLRCSPKSGHDTVSWYQQALGQGPQFIFQYYEEEERQRGNFPDRFSGHQFPNYSSELNVNALLLGDSALYLCASSSGLNTEAFFGQGTRLTVV.

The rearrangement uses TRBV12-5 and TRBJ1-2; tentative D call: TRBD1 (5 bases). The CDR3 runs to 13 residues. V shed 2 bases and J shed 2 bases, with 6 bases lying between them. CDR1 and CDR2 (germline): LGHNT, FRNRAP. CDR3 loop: CASGLNRNYGYTF. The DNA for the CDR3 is TGTGCTAGTGGTTTGAACAGGAACTATGGCTACACCTTC.

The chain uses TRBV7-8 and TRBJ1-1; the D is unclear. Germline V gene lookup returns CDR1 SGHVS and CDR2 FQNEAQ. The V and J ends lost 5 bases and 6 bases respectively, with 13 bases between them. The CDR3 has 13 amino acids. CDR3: CASSLYLSPEAFF. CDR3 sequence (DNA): TGTGCCAGCAGCCTCTATCTTTCCCCTGAAGCTTTCTTT.

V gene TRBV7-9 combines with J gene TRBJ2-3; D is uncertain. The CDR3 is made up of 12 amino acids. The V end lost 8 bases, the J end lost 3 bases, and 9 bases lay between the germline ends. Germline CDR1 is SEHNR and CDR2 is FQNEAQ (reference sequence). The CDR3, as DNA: TGTGCCAGCGGGCAAGGTACAGATACGCAGTATTTT. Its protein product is CASGQGTDTQYF.